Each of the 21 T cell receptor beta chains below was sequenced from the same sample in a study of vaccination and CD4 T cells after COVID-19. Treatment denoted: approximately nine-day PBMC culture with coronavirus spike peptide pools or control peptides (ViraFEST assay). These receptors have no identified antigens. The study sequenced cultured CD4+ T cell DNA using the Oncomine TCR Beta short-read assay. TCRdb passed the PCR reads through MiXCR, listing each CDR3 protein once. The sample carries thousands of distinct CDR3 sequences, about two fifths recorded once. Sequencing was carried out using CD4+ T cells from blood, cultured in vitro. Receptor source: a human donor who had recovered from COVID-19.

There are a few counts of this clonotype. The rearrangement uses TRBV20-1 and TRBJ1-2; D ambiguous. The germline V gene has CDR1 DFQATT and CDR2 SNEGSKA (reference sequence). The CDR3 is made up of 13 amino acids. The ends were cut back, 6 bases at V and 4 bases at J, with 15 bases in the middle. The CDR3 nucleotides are TGCAGTGCCCCGGACGGGTTCTCCTATGGCTACACCTTC. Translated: CSAPDGFSYGYTF.

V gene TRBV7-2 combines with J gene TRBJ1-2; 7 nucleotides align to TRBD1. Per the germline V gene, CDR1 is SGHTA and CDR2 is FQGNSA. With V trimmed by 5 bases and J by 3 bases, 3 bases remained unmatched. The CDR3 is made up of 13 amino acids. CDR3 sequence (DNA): TGTGCCAGCAGCCCGGGACAGTACTATGGCTACACCTTC. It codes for CASSPGQYYGYTF.

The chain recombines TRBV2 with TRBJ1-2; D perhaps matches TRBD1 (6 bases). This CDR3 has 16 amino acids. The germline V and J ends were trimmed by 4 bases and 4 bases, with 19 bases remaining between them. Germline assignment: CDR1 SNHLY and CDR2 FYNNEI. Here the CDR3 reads CASSVGGKGGGYGYTF. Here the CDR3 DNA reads TGTGCCAGCAGTGTGGGGGGCAAAGGGGGTGGCTATGGCTACACCTTC. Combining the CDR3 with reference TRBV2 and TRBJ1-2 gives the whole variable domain EPEVTQTPSHQVTQMGQEVILRCVPISNHLYFYWYRQILGQKVEFLVSFYNNEISEKSEIFDDQFSVERPDGSNFTLKIRSTKLEDSAMYFCASSVGGKGGGYGYTFGSGTRLTVV.

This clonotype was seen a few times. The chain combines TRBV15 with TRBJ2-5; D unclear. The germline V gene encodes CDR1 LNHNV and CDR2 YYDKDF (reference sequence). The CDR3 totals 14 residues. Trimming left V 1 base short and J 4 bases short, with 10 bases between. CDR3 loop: CATSRGSSGETQYF. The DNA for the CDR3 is TGTGCCACCAGCAGAGGATCATCTGGAGAGACCCAGTACTTC.

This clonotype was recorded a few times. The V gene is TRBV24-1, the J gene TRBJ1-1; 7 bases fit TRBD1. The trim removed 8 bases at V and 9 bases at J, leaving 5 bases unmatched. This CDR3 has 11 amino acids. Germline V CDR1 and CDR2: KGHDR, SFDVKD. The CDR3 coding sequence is TGTGCCACCATCCCGGGACAGCAAGCTTTCTTT. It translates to CATIPGQQAFF.

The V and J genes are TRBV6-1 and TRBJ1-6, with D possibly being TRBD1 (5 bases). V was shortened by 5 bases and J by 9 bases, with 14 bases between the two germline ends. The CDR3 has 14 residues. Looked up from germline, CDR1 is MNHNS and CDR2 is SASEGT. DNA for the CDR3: TGTGCCAGCAGTCCGAGTCCTAGGGGTTCACCCCTCCACTTT. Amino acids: CASSPSPRGSPLHF.

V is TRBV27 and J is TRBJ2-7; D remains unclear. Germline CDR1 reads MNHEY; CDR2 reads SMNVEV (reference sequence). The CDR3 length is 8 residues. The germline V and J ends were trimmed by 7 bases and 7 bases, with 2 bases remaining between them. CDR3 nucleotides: TGTGCCAGCAAAGAGCAGTACTTC. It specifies CASKEQYF.

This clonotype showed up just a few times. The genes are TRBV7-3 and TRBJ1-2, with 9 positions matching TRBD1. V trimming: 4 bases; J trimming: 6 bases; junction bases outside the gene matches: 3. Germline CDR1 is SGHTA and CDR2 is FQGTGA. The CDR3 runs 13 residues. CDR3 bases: TGTGCCAGCAGCTCGGACAGGGGTCATGGCTACACCTTC. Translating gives CASSSDRGHGYTF. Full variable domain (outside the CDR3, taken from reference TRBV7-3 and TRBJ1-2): GAGVSQTPSNKVTEKGKYVELRCDPISGHTALYWYRQSLGQGPEFLIYFQGTGAADDSGLPNDRFFAVRPEGSVSTLKIQRTERGDSAVYLCASSSDRGHGYTFGSGTRLTVV.

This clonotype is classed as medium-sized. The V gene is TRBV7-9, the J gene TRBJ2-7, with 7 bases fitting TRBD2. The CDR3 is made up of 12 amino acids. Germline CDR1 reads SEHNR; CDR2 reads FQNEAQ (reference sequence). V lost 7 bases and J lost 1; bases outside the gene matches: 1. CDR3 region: CASTAGSYEQYF. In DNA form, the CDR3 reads TGTGCCAGCACAGCGGGGTCCTACGAGCAGTACTTC.

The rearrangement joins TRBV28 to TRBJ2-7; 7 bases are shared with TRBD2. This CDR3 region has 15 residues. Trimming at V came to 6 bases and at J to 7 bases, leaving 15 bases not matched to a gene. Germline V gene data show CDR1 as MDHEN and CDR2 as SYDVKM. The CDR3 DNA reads TGTGCCAGCAGGGGTGGGACTATCCCTACGATAGAGCAGTACTTC. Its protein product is CASRGGTIPTIEQYF.

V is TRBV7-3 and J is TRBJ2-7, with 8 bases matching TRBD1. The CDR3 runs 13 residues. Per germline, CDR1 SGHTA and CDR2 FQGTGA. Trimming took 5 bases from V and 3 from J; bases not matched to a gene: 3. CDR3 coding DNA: TGTGCCAGCAGCCTCGACAGGGGCTACGAGCAGTACTTC. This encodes CASSLDRGYEQYF.

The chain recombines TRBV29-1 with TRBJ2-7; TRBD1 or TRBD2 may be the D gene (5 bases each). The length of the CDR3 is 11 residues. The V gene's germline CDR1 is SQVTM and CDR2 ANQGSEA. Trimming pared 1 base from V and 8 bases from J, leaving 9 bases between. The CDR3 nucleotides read TGCAGCGTTGAAGTGGGGGTGAAGCAGTACTTC. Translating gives CSVEVGVKQYF.

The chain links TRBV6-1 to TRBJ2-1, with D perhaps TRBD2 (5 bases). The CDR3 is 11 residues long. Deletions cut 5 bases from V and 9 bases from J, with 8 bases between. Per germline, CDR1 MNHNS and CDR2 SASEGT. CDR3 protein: CASSLAGEQFF. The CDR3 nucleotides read TGTGCCAGCAGTCTCGCGGGTGAGCAGTTCTTC.

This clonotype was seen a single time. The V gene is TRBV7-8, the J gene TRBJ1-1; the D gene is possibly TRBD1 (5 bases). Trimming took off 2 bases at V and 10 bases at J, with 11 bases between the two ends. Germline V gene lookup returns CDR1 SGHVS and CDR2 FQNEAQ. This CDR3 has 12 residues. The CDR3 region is CASSLQGGRAFF. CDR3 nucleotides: TGTGCCAGCAGCTTACAGGGAGGGCGAGCTTTCTTT. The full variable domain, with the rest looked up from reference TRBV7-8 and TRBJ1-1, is GAGVSQSPRYKVAKRGQDVALRCDPISGHVSLFWYQQALGQGPEFLTYFQNEAQLDKSGLPSDRFFAERPEGSVSTLKIQRTQQEDSAVYLCASSLQGGRAFFGQGTRLTVV.

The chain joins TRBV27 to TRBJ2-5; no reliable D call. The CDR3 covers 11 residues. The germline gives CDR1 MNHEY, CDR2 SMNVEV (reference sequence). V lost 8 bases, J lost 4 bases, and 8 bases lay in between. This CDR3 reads CASPVGETQYF. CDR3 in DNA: TGTGCCAGCCCCGTGGGAGAGACCCAGTACTTC.

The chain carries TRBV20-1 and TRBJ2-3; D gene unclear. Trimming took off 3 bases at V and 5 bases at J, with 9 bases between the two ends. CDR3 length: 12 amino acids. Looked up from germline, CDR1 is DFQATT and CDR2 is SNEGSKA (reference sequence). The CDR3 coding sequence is TGCAGTGCTAGTGACGAAGGAGATACGCAGTATTTT. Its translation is CSASDEGDTQYF.

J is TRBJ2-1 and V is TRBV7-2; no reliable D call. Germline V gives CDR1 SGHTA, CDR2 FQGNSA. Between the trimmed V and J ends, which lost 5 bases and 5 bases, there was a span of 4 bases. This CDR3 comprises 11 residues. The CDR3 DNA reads TGTGCCAGCAGCCCACACAATGAGCAGTTCTTC. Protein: CASSPHNEQFF.

The DNA for the CDR3 is TGTGCCAGCAGCTTAACAGGGACAGGGGGAGGAGGCTACACCTTC. Amino acid sequence: CASSLTGTGGGGYTF. The chain employs TRBV7-3 and TRBJ1-2; TRBD1 agrees at 11 bases. V lost 0 bases and J lost 8; bases outside the gene matches: 5. Germline CDR1 and CDR2: SGHTA and FQGTGA. The CDR3 totals 15 residues.

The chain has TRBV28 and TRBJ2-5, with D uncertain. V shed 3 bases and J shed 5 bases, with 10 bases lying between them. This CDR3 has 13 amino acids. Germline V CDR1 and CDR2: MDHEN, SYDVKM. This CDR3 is CASSLAGRETQYF. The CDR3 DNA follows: TGTGCCAGCAGTTTGGCCGGGCGGGAGACCCAGTACTTC.

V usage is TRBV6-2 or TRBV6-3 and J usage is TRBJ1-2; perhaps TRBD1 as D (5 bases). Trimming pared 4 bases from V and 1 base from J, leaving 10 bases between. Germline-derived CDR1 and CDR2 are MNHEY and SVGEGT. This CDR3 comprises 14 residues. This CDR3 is CASSWTPNNYGYTF. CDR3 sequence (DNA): TGTGCCAGCAGTTGGACACCGAATAACTATGGCTACACCTTC.

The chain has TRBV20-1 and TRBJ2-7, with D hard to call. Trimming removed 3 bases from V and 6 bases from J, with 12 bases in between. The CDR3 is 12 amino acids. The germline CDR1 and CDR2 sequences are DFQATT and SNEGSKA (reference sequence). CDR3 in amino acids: CSASKGSGEQYF. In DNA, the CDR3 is TGCAGTGCTAGCAAGGGTTCCGGCGAGCAGTACTTC.